This TCR beta chain stems from a study of CD8+ T cells in alopecia areata. Study-wide background: The duration of tofacitinib was 6 to 18 months, with 6 months off drug afterward.

Extracted RNA was reverse transcribed, and the resulting cDNA served as sequencing template. Using immunoSEQ multiplex PCR, the repertoire was profiled, and TCRdb retains in-frame clones only, with some absent. The sample has under 250,000 clones; 50% to 60% are singletons. The CDR3 loop spans 15 amino acids. Germline V gene lookup returns CDR1 GTSNPN and CDR2 SVGIG (reference sequence). V was cut by 0 bases and J by 1 base, with 10 bases left in between. V gene TRBV30 combines with J gene TRBJ2-4; no firm D call. Here the sequenced sample was CD4+ T cells sorted from blood, taken at week 0. This sequence was found in a human donor with alopecia areata. CDR3 region: CAWSVVMGAKNIQYF. CDR3 sequence (DNA): TGTGCCTGGAGTGTAGTTATGGGTGCCAAAAACATTCAGTACTTC.